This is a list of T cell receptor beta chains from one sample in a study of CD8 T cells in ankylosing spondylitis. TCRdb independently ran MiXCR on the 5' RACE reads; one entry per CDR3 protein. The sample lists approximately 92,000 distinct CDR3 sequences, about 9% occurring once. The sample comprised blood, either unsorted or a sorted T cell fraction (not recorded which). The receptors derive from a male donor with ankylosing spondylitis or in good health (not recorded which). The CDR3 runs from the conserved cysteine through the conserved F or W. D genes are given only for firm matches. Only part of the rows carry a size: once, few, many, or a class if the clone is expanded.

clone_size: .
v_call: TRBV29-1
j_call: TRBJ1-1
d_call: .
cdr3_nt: TGCAGCGTTGAACGGGGCGGGGGGGGCACTGAAGCTTTCTTT
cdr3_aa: CSVERGGGGTEAFF

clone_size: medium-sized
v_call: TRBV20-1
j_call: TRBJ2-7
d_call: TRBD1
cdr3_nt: TGCAGTGCTAACCCCGACAGGGACCCCTACGAGCAGTACTTC
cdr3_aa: CSANPDRDPYEQYF

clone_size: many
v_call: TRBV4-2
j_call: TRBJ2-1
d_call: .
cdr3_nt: TGTGCCAGCAGCCCAGATGGTCCTTACAATGAGCAGTTCTTC
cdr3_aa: CASSPDGPYNEQFF

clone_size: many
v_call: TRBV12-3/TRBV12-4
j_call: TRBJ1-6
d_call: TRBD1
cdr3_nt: TGTGCCAGCAGCGGGACAGGGGGGTCACCCCTCCACTTT
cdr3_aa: CASSGTGGSPLHF

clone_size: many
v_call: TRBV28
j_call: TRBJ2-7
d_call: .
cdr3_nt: TGTGCCAGCAGTTTCGGGGTGGGCGAGCAGTACTTC
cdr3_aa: CASSFGVGEQYF

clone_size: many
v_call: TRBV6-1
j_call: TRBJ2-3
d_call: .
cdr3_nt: TGTGCCAGCAGTGCCTGGGGGGATACGCAGTATTTT
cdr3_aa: CASSAWGDTQYF

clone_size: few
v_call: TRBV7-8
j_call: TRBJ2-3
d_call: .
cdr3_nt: TGTGCCAGCAGCCAGGGCCAAAGCACAGATACGCAGTATTTT
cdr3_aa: CASSQGQSTDTQYF

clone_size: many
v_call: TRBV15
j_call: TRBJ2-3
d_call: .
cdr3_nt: TGTGCCACCAGCAGAGTTACAGCAGATACGCAGTATTTT
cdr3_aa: CATSRVTADTQYF

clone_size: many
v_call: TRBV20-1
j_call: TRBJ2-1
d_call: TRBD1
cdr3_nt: TGCAGTGCTTCGGGACAGGGAACGAATGAGCAGTTCTTC
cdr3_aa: CSASGQGTNEQFF

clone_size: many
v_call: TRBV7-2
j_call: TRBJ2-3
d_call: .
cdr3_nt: TGTGCCAGCAGCCGAGGGACTAGCACAGATACGCAGTATTTT
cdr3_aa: CASSRGTSTDTQYF

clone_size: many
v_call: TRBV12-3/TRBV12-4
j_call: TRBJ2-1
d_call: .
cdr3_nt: TGTGCCAGCACAGAGGGGCAGGGAGAGCAGTTCTTC
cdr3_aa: CASTEGQGEQFF

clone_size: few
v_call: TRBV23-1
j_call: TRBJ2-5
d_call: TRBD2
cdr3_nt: TGCGCCAGCAGTCATGGACTAGCGGGGGTACAAGAGACCCAGTACTTC
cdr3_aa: CASSHGLAGVQETQYF

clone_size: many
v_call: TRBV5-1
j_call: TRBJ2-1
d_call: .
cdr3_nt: TGCGCCAGCAGCTTGGCCCTATTTCTCCGAGTGGTGGACAATGAGCAGTTCTTC
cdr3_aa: CASSLALFLRVVDNEQFF

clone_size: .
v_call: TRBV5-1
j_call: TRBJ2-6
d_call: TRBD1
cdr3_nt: TGCGCCAGCAGCTTCGCCGGGACAGCGAGCTCTGGGGCCAACGTCCTGACTTTC
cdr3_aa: CASSFAGTASSGANVLTF